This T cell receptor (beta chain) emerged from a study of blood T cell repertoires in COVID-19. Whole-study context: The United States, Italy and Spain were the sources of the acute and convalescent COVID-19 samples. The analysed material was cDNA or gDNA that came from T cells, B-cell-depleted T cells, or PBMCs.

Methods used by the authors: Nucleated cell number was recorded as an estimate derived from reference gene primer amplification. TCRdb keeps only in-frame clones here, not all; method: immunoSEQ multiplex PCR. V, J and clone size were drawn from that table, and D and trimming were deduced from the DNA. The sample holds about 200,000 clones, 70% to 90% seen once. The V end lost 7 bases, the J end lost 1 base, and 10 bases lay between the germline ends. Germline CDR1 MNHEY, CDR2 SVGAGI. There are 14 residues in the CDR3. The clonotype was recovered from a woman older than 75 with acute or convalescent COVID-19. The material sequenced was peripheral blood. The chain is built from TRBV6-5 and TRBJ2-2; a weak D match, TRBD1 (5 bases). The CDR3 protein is CASTRQGNTGELFF. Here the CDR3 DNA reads TGTGCCAGCACTCGGCAGGGGAACACCGGGGAGCTGTTTTTT.